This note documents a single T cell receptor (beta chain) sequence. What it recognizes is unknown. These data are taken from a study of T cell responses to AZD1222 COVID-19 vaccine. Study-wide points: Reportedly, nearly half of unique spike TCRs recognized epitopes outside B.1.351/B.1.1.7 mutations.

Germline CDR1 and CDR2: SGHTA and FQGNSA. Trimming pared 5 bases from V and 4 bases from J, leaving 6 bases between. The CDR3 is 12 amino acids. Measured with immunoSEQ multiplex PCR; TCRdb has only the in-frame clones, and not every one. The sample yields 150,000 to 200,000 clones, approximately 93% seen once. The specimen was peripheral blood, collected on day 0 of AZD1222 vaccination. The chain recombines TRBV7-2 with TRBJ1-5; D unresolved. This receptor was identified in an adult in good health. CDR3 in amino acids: CASSPYNQPQHF. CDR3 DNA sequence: TGTGCCAGCAGCCCCTATAATCAGCCCCAGCATTTT.